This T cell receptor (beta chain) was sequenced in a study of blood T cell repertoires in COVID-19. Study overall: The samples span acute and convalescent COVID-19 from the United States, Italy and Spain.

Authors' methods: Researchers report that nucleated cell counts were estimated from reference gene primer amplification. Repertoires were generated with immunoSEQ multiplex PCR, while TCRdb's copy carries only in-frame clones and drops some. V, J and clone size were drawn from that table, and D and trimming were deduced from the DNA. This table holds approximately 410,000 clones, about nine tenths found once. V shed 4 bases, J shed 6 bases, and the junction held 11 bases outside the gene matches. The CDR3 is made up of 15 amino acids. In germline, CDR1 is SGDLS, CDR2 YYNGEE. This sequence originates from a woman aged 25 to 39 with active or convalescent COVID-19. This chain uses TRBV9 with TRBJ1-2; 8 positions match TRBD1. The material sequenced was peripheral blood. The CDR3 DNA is TGTGCCAGCAGCTCCCAGGGGGCTCCCCTCGATGGCTACACCTTC. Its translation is CASSSQGAPLDGYTF.